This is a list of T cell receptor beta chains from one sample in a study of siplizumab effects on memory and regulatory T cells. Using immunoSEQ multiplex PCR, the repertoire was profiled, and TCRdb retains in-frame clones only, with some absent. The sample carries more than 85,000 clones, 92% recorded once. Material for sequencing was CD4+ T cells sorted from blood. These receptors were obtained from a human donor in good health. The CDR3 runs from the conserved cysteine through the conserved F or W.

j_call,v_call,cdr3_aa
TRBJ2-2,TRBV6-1,CASSPGLAETGELFF
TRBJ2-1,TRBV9,CASSARTSFNEQFF
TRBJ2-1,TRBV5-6,CASSLERGATSYNEQFF
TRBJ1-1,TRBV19,CASSPLSLRDDTEAFF
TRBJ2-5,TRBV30,CALTGTSGAGMTQYF
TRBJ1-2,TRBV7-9,CASSGGQGGYGYTF
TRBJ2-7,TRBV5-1,CASSSDRNSYEQYF
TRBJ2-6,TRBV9,CASSGTTWGASGANVLTF
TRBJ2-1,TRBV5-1,CASSPGAGGGTYNEQFF
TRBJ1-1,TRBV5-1,CASRGNTEAFF
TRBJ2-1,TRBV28,CASSLLRNEQFF